These T cell receptor beta chains were read from a single sample in a study of vaccination effects on CD4 cells after COVID-19. These receptors have no known antigen. Profiling relied on immunoSEQ multiplex PCR, and the TCRdb table lists in-frame clones only, not all of them. Of roughly 20,000 clones detected, around 72% appear once; the ten largest clones hold roughly 27%. Sample: CD4+ T cells from PBMCs cultured with HCoV-NL63 spike peptides, taken before COVID-19 vaccination. These receptors all stem from a human donor who received a COVID-19 vaccine. CDR3s include the opening cysteine and the closing phenylalanine or tryptophan. The D gene is left open where the match is weak. Clone size is stated in some rows and not others, as once, few, many or a class when expanded.

TRBV30	TRBJ2-7	-	-	CAWSVHSGSYEQYF	TGTGCCTGGAGTGTACACTCGGGCTCCTACGAGCAGTACTTC
TRBV6-1	TRBJ2-3	-	-	CASSESHGTQYF	TGTGCCAGCAGTGAGTCCCATGGTACGCAGTATTTT
TRBV6-1	TRBJ1-5	-	TRBD1	CASSEGSGGQPQHF	TGTGCCAGCAGTGAAGGCTCAGGGGGACAGCCCCAGCATTTT
TRBV2	TRBJ2-5	-	-	CASSEGRETQYF	TGTGCCAGCAGTGAGGGGAGAGAGACCCAGTACTTC
TRBV3-1/TRBV3-2	TRBJ2-2	-	TRBD2	CASRISGRANTGELFF	TGTGCCAGCAGGATTAGCGGGAGGGCCAACACCGGGGAGCTGTTTTTT
TRBV4-1	TRBJ1-5	-	TRBD1	CASSQEGTVDQPQHF	TGCGCCAGCAGCCAAGAAGGGACAGTCGATCAGCCCCAGCATTTT
TRBV9	TRBJ2-7	-	-	CASSVGNKHEQYF	TGTGCCAGCAGCGTAGGGAACAAACACGAGCAGTACTTC
TRBV7-2	TRBJ1-5	-	-	CASSLGGVGTQHF	TGTGCCAGCAGCTTAGGCGGGGTAGGAACCCAGCATTTT
TRBV6-1	TRBJ1-2	-	-	CASSEGPGFNYGYTF	TGTGCCAGCAGTGAAGGGCCAGGATTTAACTATGGCTACACCTTC
TRBV27	TRBJ1-5	few	-	CASSLSQGVNQPQHF	TGTGCCAGCAGTTTATCACAGGGAGTCAATCAGCCCCAGCATTTT
TRBV6-5	TRBJ2-3	-	TRBD2	CASSSTSGDTDTQYF	TGTGCCAGCAGCTCGACTAGCGGGGACACAGATACGCAGTATTTT
TRBV5-1	TRBJ2-5	-	TRBD2	CASSSTGTSGETQYF	TGCGCCAGCAGCTCAACCGGGACTAGCGGAGAGACCCAGTACTTC
TRBV14	TRBJ2-1	-	TRBD1	CASSQGFGTGPTEQFF	TGTGCCAGCAGCCAAGGCTTCGGGACAGGCCCTACTGAGCAGTTCTTC
TRBV11-2	TRBJ1-2	few	TRBD1	CASSPGTVANYGYTF	TGTGCCAGCAGCCCCGGGACAGTTGCTAACTATGGCTACACCTTC
TRBV5-4	TRBJ2-1	once	-	CASSLAGNEQFF	TGTGCCAGCAGCCTCGCGGGGAATGAGCAGTTCTTC
TRBV30	TRBJ2-7	-	-	CAWSPGRTLWREQYF	TGTGCCTGGAGTCCGGGACGGACGCTATGGAGGGAGCAGTACTTC
TRBV27	TRBJ1-6	-	-	CASSPTGRSYNSPLHF	TGTGCCAGCAGTCCGACAGGCCGCTCCTATAATTCACCCCTCCACTTT
TRBV19	TRBJ2-3	-	-	CASSIGPRTDTQYF	TGTGCCAGTAGTATAGGACCCCGCACAGATACGCAGTATTTT
TRBV5-1	TRBJ1-1	-	-	CASSLGPILNTEAFF	TGCGCCAGCAGCTTGGGGCCGATCTTGAACACTGAAGCTTTCTTT
TRBV12-5	TRBJ1-2	few	-	CASGLVGPGSCGYTF	TGTGCTAGTGGTTTGGTAGGCCCGGGTTCTTGTGGCTACACCTTC
TRBV2	TRBJ1-1	once	-	CASSDRVNTEAFF	TGTGCCAGCAGTGATCGGGTGAACACTGAAGCTTTCTTT
TRBV7-3	TRBJ2-3	-	TRBD2	CASSPGGGAWSGTDTQYF	TGTGCCAGCAGCCCCGGCGGGGGGGCTTGGAGTGGCACAGATACGCAGTATTTT
TRBV6-2/TRBV6-3	TRBJ1-2	-	TRBD1	CASSSPGQGNGYTF	TGTGCCAGCAGTTCCCCGGGACAGGGGAATGGCTACACCTTC
TRBV10-3	TRBJ2-2	few	TRBD2	CAIPNGGLAGPQNTGELFF	TGTGCCATCCCTAACGGGGGACTAGCGGGACCCCAGAACACCGGGGAGCTGTTTTTT
TRBV18	TRBJ2-7	-	TRBD1	CASSPRQGDEQYF	TGTGCCAGCTCACCACGACAGGGAGACGAGCAGTACTTC
TRBV5-5	TRBJ1-2	-	TRBD1	CASSAGTALGYTF	TGTGCCAGCAGCGCCGGGACAGCTCTTGGCTACACCTTC
TRBV29-1	TRBJ1-2	-	TRBD1	CSVVPGQGATNYGYTF	TGCAGCGTTGTTCCCGGACAGGGGGCCACTAACTATGGCTACACCTTC
TRBV14	TRBJ1-5	-	-	CASSQNSNQPQHF	TGTGCCAGCAGCCAAAACAGCAATCAGCCCCAGCATTTT
TRBV7-6	TRBJ2-5	once	-	CASSTGGVAETQYF	TGTGCCAGCAGCACCGGAGGGGTGGCGGAGACCCAGTACTTC
TRBV3-1/TRBV3-2	TRBJ2-3	-	-	CASSQDSYSTDTQYF	TGTGCCAGCAGCCAAGATTCTTATAGCACAGATACGCAGTATTTT
TRBV3-1/TRBV3-2	TRBJ1-2	-	TRBD1	CASSPGTALNYGYTF	TGTGCCAGCAGCCCGGGGACAGCTCTAAACTATGGCTACACCTTC
TRBV21-1	TRBJ2-1	-	-	CASILDRGNEQFF	TGTGCCAGCATCCTAGACAGGGGCAATGAGCAGTTCTTC
TRBV7-2	TRBJ1-1	-	-	CASSLVIDTEAFF	TGTGCCAGCAGCTTAGTTATAGACACTGAAGCTTTCTTT
TRBV5-1	TRBJ2-7	-	-	CASSLGTGAPSQYF	TGCGCCAGCAGCTTGGGCACCGGGGCTCCATCGCAGTACTTC
TRBV28	TRBJ1-5	-	TRBD1	CASSDRGGNQPQHF	TGTGCCAGCAGTGACAGGGGCGGCAATCAGCCCCAGCATTTT
TRBV27	TRBJ1-1	-	-	CASSWKTNTEAFF	TGTGCCAGCAGTTGGAAGACTAACACTGAAGCTTTCTTT
TRBV4-3	TRBJ1-2	-	-	CASSQEFAQGHYGYTF	TGCGCCAGCAGCCAAGAATTCGCCCAGGGGCACTATGGCTACACCTTC
TRBV7-2	TRBJ1-1	-	-	CASSLAPTDTMNTEAFF	TGTGCCAGCAGCTTAGCGCCGACTGACACTATGAACACTGAAGCTTTCTTT
TRBV7-2	TRBJ1-1	-	-	CASSYLGGRVNTEAFF	TGTGCCAGCAGCTATTTGGGGGGGCGGGTGAACACTGAAGCTTTCTTT
TRBV9	TRBJ2-7	-	-	CASSVGPTSYEQYF	TGTGCCAGCAGCGTAGGCCCTACCTCCTACGAGCAGTACTTC
TRBV9	TRBJ2-2	-	TRBD2	CASSEGTSGIGELFF	TGTGCCAGCAGCGAGGGGACTAGCGGGATCGGGGAGCTGTTTTTT
TRBV9	TRBJ2-3	-	TRBD2	CASSVTPRGGGEDTQYF	TGTGCCAGCAGCGTAACCCCCCGGGGGGGCGGTGAGGATACGCAGTATTTT
TRBV7-9	TRBJ1-1	-	-	CASSLQGSLTGAFF	TGTGCCAGCAGCTTGCAGGGGTCATTGACGGGAGCTTTCTTT
TRBV28	TRBJ2-3	-	TRBD1	CASSSTGQGLLGTQYF	TGTGCCAGCAGTTCGACGGGACAGGGACTATTGGGTACGCAGTATTTT
TRBV2	TRBJ2-7	medium-sized	-	CASLFFYEQYF	TGTGCCAGTTTGTTTTTCTACGAGCAGTACTTC
TRBV28	TRBJ1-2	-	-	CASSLPGTNPPYGYTF	TGTGCCAGCAGTTTACCCGGGACAAATCCCCCCTATGGCTACACCTTC
TRBV7-2	TRBJ2-1	-	TRBD1	CASSWTGYNEQFF	TGTGCCAGCAGCTGGACAGGGTACAATGAGCAGTTCTTC
TRBV6-2/TRBV6-3	TRBJ2-7	-	-	CASSALGGGPYEQYF	TGTGCCAGCAGCGCACTTGGGGGAGGCCCCTACGAGCAGTACTTC
TRBV6-2/TRBV6-3	TRBJ2-3	-	TRBD2	CASSYPRLARGTQYF	TGTGCCAGCAGTTACCCCAGACTAGCCCGGGGTACGCAGTATTTT
TRBV5-4	TRBJ1-4	-	-	CASRGQGPNEKLFF	TGTGCCAGCAGGGGACAAGGTCCCAATGAAAAACTGTTTTTT
TRBV3-1/TRBV3-2	TRBJ1-2	-	TRBD1	CASTRDRGHRHF	TGTGCCAGCACAAGGGACAGGGGGCACCGCCACTTC